The sequence of this T cell receptor beta chain was determined in a study of blood T cell repertoires in COVID-19. Background on the study: COVID-19 samples, acute and convalescent, were from the United States, Italy and Spain.

The protocol was immunoSEQ multiplex PCR, while the TCRdb copy is restricted to in-frame clones and leaves out a portion. This table holds about 55,000 clones, around 90% found once. The CDR3 consists of 14 residues. V lost 1 base, J lost 3 bases, and 7 bases lay in between. Looked up from germline, CDR1 is SNHLY and CDR2 is FYNNEI. The sequence came from a man between 35 and 55 years old with COVID-19, enrolled during active disease. The chain uses TRBV2 and TRBJ1-5, with D unresolved. Sequences were obtained from peripheral blood. CDR3 protein: CASSEEQFNQPQHF. DNA for the CDR3: TGTGCCAGCAGTGAAGAACAGTTCAATCAGCCCCAGCATTTT.